What follows are 7 T cell receptor beta chains derived from one specimen sequenced in a study of T cells after yellow fever vaccination. TCRdb fed the 5' RACE reads into MiXCR, producing one record per CDR3 protein. The sample holds 300,000 or so distinct CDR3 sequences; 8.1% are singletons and the top ten take approximately 15%. Sequencing was performed on PBMCs, taken about 49 days after the first yellow fever vaccination. The receptors were sampled from a man aged 18 to 29 who received the YFV17D yellow fever vaccine.

The chain has TRBV7-9 and TRBJ1-6; 7 bases match TRBD1. There are 14 residues in the CDR3. Germline values: CDR1 SEHNR, CDR2 FQNEAQ (reference sequence). J was trimmed by 7 bases and V by 7 bases; bases with no gene match: 7. This chain's CDR3 is CASTFQGGNSPLHF. In DNA, the CDR3 is TGTGCCAGCACCTTCCAGGGGGGAAATTCACCCCTCCACTTT.

The V call is TRBV5-1, the J call TRBJ1-5, with a possible D match to TRBD1 (5 bases). Germline V gene data show CDR1 as SGHRS and CDR2 as YFSETQ. V lost 7 bases and J 4 bases, leaving 12 bases between the germline ends. The CDR3 is made up of 13 amino acids. The CDR3 spells CASSTEINQPQHF. CDR3 nucleotide sequence: TGCGCCAGCTCGACAGAAATTAATCAGCCCCAGCATTTT.

This clonotype was observed many times. This sequence joins TRBV7-9 and TRBJ2-7; a possible D gene is TRBD2 (5 bases). Trimming took off 5 bases at V and 2 bases at J, with 16 bases between the two ends. The germline V gene encodes CDR1 SEHNR and CDR2 FQNEAQ (reference sequence). The CDR3 totals 15 residues. CDR3 sequence: CASSLGLPRTYEQYF. As DNA, the CDR3 is TGTGCCAGCAGCCTCGGACTTCCCAGGACCTACGAGCAGTACTTC.

This clonotype showed up just a few times. The chain couples TRBV4-1 to TRBJ2-5, with no clear D. V lost 0 bases to trimming and J lost 7 bases, with 6 bases between them. CDR3 size: 12 residues. From germline, CDR1 is MGHRA and CDR2 YSYEKL. The CDR3 DNA is TGCGCCAGCAGCCAAGATGAGTCGACCCAGTACTTC. Residues: CASSQDESTQYF.

This clonotype has more than one count but fewer than ten. The chain combines TRBV2 with TRBJ2-5, with 7 bases lining up with TRBD2. With V trimmed by 6 bases and J by 5 bases, 6 bases remained unmatched. The CDR3 is 13 residues long. Germline values: CDR1 SNHLY, CDR2 FYNNEI. The CDR3 here is CASRLTSRETQYF. The DNA of the CDR3 is TGTGCCAGCAGGCTGACTAGCAGGGAGACCCAGTACTTC.

This clonotype appeared many times. V and J are TRBV7-2 and TRBJ2-7; the D gene is possibly TRBD2 (5 bases). Trimming removed 0 bases from V and 2 bases from J, with 8 bases in between. Germline CDR1 and CDR2: SGHTA and FQGNSA. This CDR3 is 14 amino acids long. In nucleotides, the CDR3 is TGTGCCAGCAGCTTAGCCGGGAACCCCTACGAGCAGTACGTC. Translated, it gives CASSLAGNPYEQYV.

V gene TRBV27 combines with J gene TRBJ1-2; D is uncertain. Deletions cut 6 bases from V and 3 bases from J, with 11 bases between. The CDR3 sequence is 13 residues long. Germline assignment: CDR1 MNHEY and CDR2 SMNVEV (reference sequence). The CDR3 protein is CASSYTKYYGYTF. Here the CDR3 DNA reads TGTGCCAGCAGCTACACAAAGTACTATGGCTACACCTTC.